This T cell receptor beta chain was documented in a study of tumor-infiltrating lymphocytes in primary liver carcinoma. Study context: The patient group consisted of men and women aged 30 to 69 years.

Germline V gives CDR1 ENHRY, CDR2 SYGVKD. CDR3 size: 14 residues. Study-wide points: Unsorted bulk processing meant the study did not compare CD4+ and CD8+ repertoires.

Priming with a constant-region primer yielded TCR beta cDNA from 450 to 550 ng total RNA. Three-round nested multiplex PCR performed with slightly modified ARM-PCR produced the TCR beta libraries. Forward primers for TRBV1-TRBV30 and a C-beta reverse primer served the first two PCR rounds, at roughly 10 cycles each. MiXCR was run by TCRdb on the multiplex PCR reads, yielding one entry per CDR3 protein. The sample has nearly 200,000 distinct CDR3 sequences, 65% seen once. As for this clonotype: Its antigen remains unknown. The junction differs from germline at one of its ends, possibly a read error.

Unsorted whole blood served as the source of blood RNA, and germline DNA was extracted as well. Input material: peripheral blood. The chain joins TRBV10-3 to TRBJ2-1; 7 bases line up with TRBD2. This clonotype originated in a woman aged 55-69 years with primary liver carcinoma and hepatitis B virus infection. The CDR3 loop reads CAITGVGTMSEQSF. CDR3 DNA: TGTGCCATCACGGGGGTCGGGACTATGAGTGAGCAGTCCTTC.